The rows below give T cell receptor beta chains drawn from one sample of a study of STAT5B mutations in CD4+ large granular lymphocyte leukemia. This table comes from immunoSEQ multiplex PCR, and its TCRdb copy is limited to in-frame clones, with some not included. The table shows about 28,000 clones, with about 77% occurring only once. Sequenced: CD4+ T cells from blood buffy coats. These receptors originate from a human donor in good health. Each CDR3 is given with its conserved first and last residue. The D gene is left open where the match is weak. Clone size is not always given. Where it is, it says once, few, many or a class for expanded clones.

abundance	v_gene	j_gene	d_gene	CDR3aa	CDR3nt
-	TRBV4-2	TRBJ2-3	-	CASSQERDRTDTQYF	TGTGCCAGCAGCCAAGAGCGGGACCGCACAGATACGCAGTATTTT
-	TRBV7-2	TRBJ2-3	-	CASSPNRGRSSDTQYF	TGTGCCAGCAGCCCCAACCGGGGGCGTAGTTCAGATACGCAGTATTTT
-	TRBV27	TRBJ2-3	TRBD1	CASSLSGTGTAVYTDTQYF	TGTGCCAGCAGTTTATCGGGAACTGGGACAGCGGTTTACACAGATACGCAGTATTTT
few	TRBV6-5	TRBJ2-1	-	CASSSLRREQFF	TGTGCCAGCAGCTCCCTCCGTCGTGAGCAGTTCTTC
-	TRBV9	TRBJ2-2	-	CASSVAGELFF	TGTGCCAGCAGCGTAGCCGGGGAGCTGTTTTTT
once	TRBV5-1	TRBJ1-3	TRBD1	CASSPLRTGSGNTIYF	TGCGCCAGCAGCCCCCTCCGGACAGGCTCTGGAAACACCATATATTTT
-	TRBV28	TRBJ1-5	-	CASDSHRGNQPQHF	TGTGCCAGCGATAGCCACAGGGGCAATCAGCCCCAGCATTTT
few	TRBV7-3	TRBJ2-3	-	CASSLMNVADTQYF	TGTGCCAGCAGCTTAATGAATGTAGCAGATACGCAGTATTTT
few	TRBV14	TRBJ2-5	-	CASSPRWETQYF	TGTGCCAGCAGCCCCCGGTGGGAGACCCAGTACTTC
-	TRBV2	TRBJ1-6	-	CASRDEAGTRRSPLHF	TGTGCCAGCCGGGATGAAGCCGGGACAAGGAGGTCACCCCTCCACTTT
once	TRBV19	TRBJ2-3	-	CASRAGRGADTQYF	TGTGCCAGTCGAGCAGGGAGGGGGGCAGATACGCAGTATTTT
-	TRBV7-9	TRBJ2-7	-	CASSLAARRNTYEQYF	TGTGCCAGCAGCTTAGCGGCTCGGCGGAACACCTACGAGCAGTACTTC
-	TRBV30	TRBJ1-6	-	CAWSGALNSPLHF	TGTGCCTGGAGTGGAGCCCTGAATTCACCCCTCCACTTT
-	TRBV7-8	TRBJ1-2	-	CASSPGRDGGYTF	TGTGCCAGCAGCCCCGGACGGGATGGGGGCTACACCTTC
once	TRBV28	TRBJ2-7	-	CASSLISHEQYF	TGTGCCAGCAGCCTTATTTCCCACGAGCAGTACTTC
once	TRBV11-1	TRBJ2-7	TRBD1	CASSSPRDRAYEQYF	TGTGCCAGCAGCTCCCCCCGGGACAGGGCCTACGAGCAGTACTTC
once	TRBV4-3	TRBJ1-3	-	CASSQEQSSGNTIYF	TGCGCCAGCAGCCAAGAACAGAGCTCTGGAAACACCATATATTTT
-	TRBV28	TRBJ1-1	-	CASSPLGVRGNTEAFF	TGTGCCAGCAGTCCCCTGGGGGTCAGGGGAAACACTGAAGCTTTCTTT
-	TRBV11-2	TRBJ2-7	TRBD2	CASRTLKRIGLAGDEQYF	TGTGCCAGCCGAACCTTGAAACGAATTGGACTAGCGGGAGACGAGCAGTACTTC
-	TRBV7-8	TRBJ2-7	TRBD2	CASSLGLAGSYEQYF	TGTGCCAGCAGCTTAGGACTAGCGGGTTCCTACGAGCAGTACTTC
-	TRBV5-8	TRBJ2-7	-	CASSLMGGPYEQYF	TGTGCCAGCAGCTTGATGGGGGGACCCTACGAGCAGTACTTC
-	TRBV5-4	TRBJ1-1	TRBD1	CASSLRRDRRNTEAFF	TGTGCCAGCAGCTTGCGTAGGGACAGGAGGAACACTGAAGCTTTCTTT
-	TRBV5-1	TRBJ2-7	TRBD1	CASSLGTGAYEQYF	TGCGCCAGCAGCTTAGGGACAGGGGCCTACGAGCAGTACTTC
-	TRBV6-6	TRBJ2-7	-	CASNRDGPYEQYF	TGTGCCAGCAACCGGGACGGCCCCTACGAGCAGTACTTC
few	TRBV30	TRBJ2-6	-	CAWSDSGANVLTF	TGTGCCTGGAGTGACAGCGGGGCCAACGTCCTGACTTTC
-	TRBV15	TRBJ2-5	-	CATSRVSGLGSETQYF	TGTGCCACCAGCAGAGTTTCTGGGTTAGGGTCAGAGACCCAGTACTTC
-	TRBV2	TRBJ2-2	-	CASQGPKNTGELFF	TGTGCCAGCCAGGGACCGAAGAACACCGGGGAGCTGTTTTTT
once	TRBV5-8	TRBJ1-6	-	CASRNPGLDNSPLHF	TGTGCCAGCAGAAATCCGGGACTAGATAATTCACCCCTCCACTTT
-	TRBV30	TRBJ1-2	-	CAWSPPSVARGAYGYTF	TGTGCCTGGAGTCCACCATCGGTCGCTCGGGGGGCCTATGGCTACACCTTC
-	TRBV6-5	TRBJ2-2	TRBD1	CASSYTGVGELFF	TGTGCCAGCAGTTATACAGGGGTCGGGGAGCTGTTTTTT
-	TRBV7-9	TRBJ2-7	-	CASSLGRLDSRNEQYF	TGTGCCAGCAGCTTAGGCAGATTGGACTCTAGGAACGAGCAGTACTTC
-	TRBV12-5	TRBJ2-7	TRBD1	CASGFDRGLAYEQYF	TGTGCTAGTGGTTTCGATAGGGGGCTCGCCTACGAGCAGTACTTC
-	TRBV6-5	TRBJ2-7	-	CASAADSYEQYF	TGTGCCAGCGCGGCCGATTCCTACGAGCAGTACTTC
-	TRBV19	TRBJ1-1	-	CASSIGGSMNTEAFF	TGTGCCAGTAGTATTGGGGGAAGCATGAACACTGAAGCTTTCTTT
once	TRBV5-8	TRBJ2-3	TRBD2	CASSLGAGGLRVDTQYF	TGTGCCAGCAGCTTAGGCGCGGGAGGCCTTCGGGTTGATACGCAGTATTTT
-	TRBV5-5	TRBJ2-7	TRBD2	CASSLGLAGAYEQYF	TGTGCCAGCAGCTTGGGACTAGCGGGAGCCTACGAGCAGTACTTC
once	TRBV5-4	TRBJ1-1	-	CASSLGGGRGGEAFF	TGTGCCAGCAGCTTGGGAGGGGGAAGGGGCGGTGAAGCTTTCTTT
-	TRBV12-5	TRBJ1-2	TRBD1	CASELRDSVYGYTF	TGTGCTAGTGAACTCCGGGACAGCGTCTATGGCTACACCTTC
once	TRBV7-2	TRBJ2-3	TRBD2	CASSLGTSATPRADTQYF	TGTGCCAGCAGCTTAGGGACTAGCGCGACCCCCCGGGCAGATACGCAGTATTTT
-	TRBV19	TRBJ2-2	TRBD1	CASSMGTVPGELFF	TGTGCCAGTAGTATGGGGACAGTCCCCGGGGAGCTGTTTTTT
-	TRBV5-8	TRBJ1-1	TRBD1	CASSFGQGRTEAFF	TGTGCCAGCAGCTTCGGACAGGGTCGAACTGAAGCTTTCTTT
-	TRBV7-9	TRBJ2-3	TRBD2	CASSSGLAQSTDTQYF	TGTGCCAGCAGCTCCGGACTAGCCCAGAGCACAGATACGCAGTATTTT
-	TRBV5-6	TRBJ1-2	-	CASSLAKGGYTF	TGTGCCAGCAGCTTGGCCAAGGGTGGCTACACCTTC
once	TRBV7-6	TRBJ2-1	-	CASSLAWGSSYNEQFF	TGTGCCAGCAGCTTAGCCTGGGGGAGCTCCTACAATGAGCAGTTCTTC
-	TRBV12-5	TRBJ1-3	-	CASGLGGEGGNTIYF	TGTGCTAGTGGTTTGGGGGGGGAAGGTGGAAACACCATATATTTT